This T cell receptor beta chain was sequenced during a study of CD4 T cells in relation to SARS-CoV-2 and coronaviruses. The V end lost 4 bases, the J end lost 12 bases, and 12 bases lay between the germline ends. This CDR3 is built from 12 residues. CDR1 is MDHEN, CDR2 SYDVKM, per germline. Some clones are missing from TCRdb's copy, which holds only in-frame ones; the method was immunoSEQ multiplex PCR. The sample lists approximately 11,000 clones, about 81% seen once, with approximately 15% in the top ten. Before the COVID-19 pandemic, during about 2010-2018, CD4+ T cells were taken from unexposed donors. Isolation of CD4+ T cells took place after approximately 11 days in culture. A remark on this clone: Its antigen is currently unknown.

The TCR was taken from a human donor in good health. Sequencing was carried out using CD4+ T cells from PBMCs, cultured in vitro. The chain couples TRBV28 to TRBJ1-4; D is ambiguous. Written as DNA, the CDR3 is TGTGCCAGCAGTTATCGCCCTCGGGAACTGTTTTTT. Amino acids: CASSYRPRELFF.